This TCR beta chain comes out of a study of T cells expressing NK-cell markers. Across the whole study: Seropositivity for HCMV was found in most of the eight sequenced donors, with one seronegative.

The CDR3 is 15 amino acids. CDR1 is SGDLS and CDR2 is YYNGEE in the germline V gene. Details on this clonotype: Antigen: not known.

Study conclusions and caveats: Where several donors were concerned, these clonotypes also led the CD3+CD56-NKG2C+ fraction.

5'RACE template switching with UMIs generated TCR beta cDNA. One entry per CDR3 protein, without DNA, is what TCRdb gives after re-calling the 5' RACE reads. The sample's table shows approximately 460,000 distinct CDR3 sequences. This TCR was sampled from a woman aged 18 to 75 in good health. This chain connects TRBV9 to TRBJ1-6; TCRdb lists TRBD1, though no DNA is available to test this call. The material sequenced was blood T cells: a sorted CD56 or NKG2C T cell subset, CD4+ or CD8+ T cells, or bulk PBMC T cells (not recorded which). CDR3 amino acids: CASSVGQGVNSPLHF.